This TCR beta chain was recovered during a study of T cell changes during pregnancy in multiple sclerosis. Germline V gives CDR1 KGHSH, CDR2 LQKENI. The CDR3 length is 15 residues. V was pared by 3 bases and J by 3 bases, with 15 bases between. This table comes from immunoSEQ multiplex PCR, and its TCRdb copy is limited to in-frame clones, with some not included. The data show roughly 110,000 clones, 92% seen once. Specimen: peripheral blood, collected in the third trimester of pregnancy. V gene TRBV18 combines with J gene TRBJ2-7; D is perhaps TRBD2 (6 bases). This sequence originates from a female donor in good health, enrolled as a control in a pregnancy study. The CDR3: CASSPRGGTHYEQYF. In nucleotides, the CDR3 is TGTGCCAGCTCACCTCGTGGGGGGACCCACTACGAGCAGTACTTC.